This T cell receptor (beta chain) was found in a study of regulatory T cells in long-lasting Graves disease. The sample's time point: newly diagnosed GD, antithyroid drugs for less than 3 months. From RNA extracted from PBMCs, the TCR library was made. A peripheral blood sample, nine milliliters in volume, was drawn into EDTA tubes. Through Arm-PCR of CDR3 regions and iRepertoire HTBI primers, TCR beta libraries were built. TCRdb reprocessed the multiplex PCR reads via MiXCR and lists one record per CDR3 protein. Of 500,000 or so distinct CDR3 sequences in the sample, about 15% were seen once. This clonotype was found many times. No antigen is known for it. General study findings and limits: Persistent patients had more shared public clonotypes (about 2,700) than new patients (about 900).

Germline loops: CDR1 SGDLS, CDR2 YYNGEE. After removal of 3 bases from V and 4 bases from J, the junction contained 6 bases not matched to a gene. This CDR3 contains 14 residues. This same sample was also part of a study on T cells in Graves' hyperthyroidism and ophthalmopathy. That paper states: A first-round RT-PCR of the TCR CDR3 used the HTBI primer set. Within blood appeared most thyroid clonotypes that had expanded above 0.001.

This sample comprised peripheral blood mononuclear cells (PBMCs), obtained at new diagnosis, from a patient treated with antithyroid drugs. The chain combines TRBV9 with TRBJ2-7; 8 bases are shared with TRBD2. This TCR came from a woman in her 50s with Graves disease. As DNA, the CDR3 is TGTGCCAGCAGCGAAGCGGGAGCCACTTACGAGCAGTACTTC. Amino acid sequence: CASSEAGATYEQYF.